Presented here are 5 T cell receptor beta chains from one specimen sequenced in a study of blood T cell repertoires in COVID-19. Assay used: immunoSEQ multiplex PCR; TCRdb lists only in-frame clones, some missing. The sample has more than 110,000 clones, almost 80% seen once. Sequenced sample: PBMCs or T cells enriched from blood (not recorded which). The receptors were gathered from a woman aged 45 to 65 who had recovered from COVID-19.

The chain carries TRBV6-5 and TRBJ1-2; possibly TRBD1 for D (6 bases). This CDR3 spans 14 amino acids. Germline values: CDR1 MNHEY, CDR2 SVGAGI. V was pared by 6 bases and J by 8 bases, with 19 bases between. Written as DNA, the CDR3 is TGTGCCAGCAGAAAACCAAGACAGGTCGGCGGCTACACCTTC. As protein: CASRKPRQVGGYTF.

The chain has TRBV9 and TRBJ1-3; D perhaps matches TRBD1 (5 bases). Germline CDR1 is SGDLS and CDR2 is YYNGEE. The CDR3 sequence is 18 residues long. Trimming left V 0 bases short and J 0 bases short, with 16 bases between. The CDR3 loop reads CASSVGTGRMISGNTIYF. CDR3 nucleotides: TGTGCCAGCAGCGTAGGAACAGGCCGGATGATCTCTGGAAACACCATATATTTT. Variable domain in full (rest from reference TRBV9 and TRBJ1-3): DSGVTQTPKHLITATGQRVTLRCSPRSGDLSVYWYQQSLDQGLQFLIQYYNGEERAKGNILERFSAQQFPDLHSELNLSSLELGDSALYFCASSVGTGRMISGNTIYFGEGSWLTVV.

The genes are TRBV6-4 and TRBJ1-3; 9 bases are shared with TRBD1. V was clipped by 2 bases and J by 9 bases; unmatched bases: 5. This CDR3 spans 14 amino acids. Germline-derived CDR1 and CDR2 are MRHNA and SNTAGT. DNA for the CDR3: TGTGCCAGCAGTGACACAGGGGGCGGCACCACCATATATTTT. Its protein is CASSDTGGGTTIYF.

V and J are TRBV19 and TRBJ1-5; D perhaps matches TRBD1 (5 bases). This CDR3 has 14 residues. V was trimmed by 3 bases and J by 3 bases, leaving 9 bases between them. In germline, CDR1 is LNHDA, CDR2 SQIVND (reference sequence). CDR3 coding DNA: TGTGCCAGTAGTATCGACAGCTTCAATCAGCCCCAGCATTTT. Encoded protein: CASSIDSFNQPQHF.

This sequence joins TRBV28 and TRBJ1-6, with D tentatively TRBD1 (6 bases). Germline V gene data show CDR1 as MDHEN and CDR2 as SYDVKM. CDR3 size: 13 residues. The V end lost 6 bases, the J end lost 4 bases, and 7 bases lay between the germline ends. Here the CDR3 DNA reads TGTGCCAGCAGACAGGGTTATAATTCACCCCTCCACTTT. Protein sequence: CASRQGYNSPLHF.